The entry below gives a single TCR beta chain sequence along with its context. Its antigen is unknown. The data belong to a study of identical twins. Study results and caveats: Twin-shared out-of-frame alpha sequences showed excess low generation probability. Reduced insertions were recorded for abundant cord blood beta clonotypes, with no such pattern in memory repertoires.

Germline V gene lookup returns CDR1 ENHRY and CDR2 SYGVKD. This CDR3 comprises 11 residues. The V end lost 2 bases, the J end lost 11 bases, and 9 bases lay between the germline ends. TCRdb reprocessed the 5' RACE reads via MiXCR and lists one record per CDR3 protein. This sample has some 600,000 distinct CDR3 sequences; roughly 7.2% occur once, and the top ten carry 1.5% to 2%. The same sample was also used in a study of yellow fever vaccine responses in identical twins.

The chain is built from TRBV10-3 and TRBJ1-1; unclear D gene. This TCR came from a woman under 30 in good health. The sequenced sample was PBMCs. CDR3 bases: TGTGCCATCAGTGAGGACAATTGGGCTTTCTTT. It translates to CAISEDNWAFF.